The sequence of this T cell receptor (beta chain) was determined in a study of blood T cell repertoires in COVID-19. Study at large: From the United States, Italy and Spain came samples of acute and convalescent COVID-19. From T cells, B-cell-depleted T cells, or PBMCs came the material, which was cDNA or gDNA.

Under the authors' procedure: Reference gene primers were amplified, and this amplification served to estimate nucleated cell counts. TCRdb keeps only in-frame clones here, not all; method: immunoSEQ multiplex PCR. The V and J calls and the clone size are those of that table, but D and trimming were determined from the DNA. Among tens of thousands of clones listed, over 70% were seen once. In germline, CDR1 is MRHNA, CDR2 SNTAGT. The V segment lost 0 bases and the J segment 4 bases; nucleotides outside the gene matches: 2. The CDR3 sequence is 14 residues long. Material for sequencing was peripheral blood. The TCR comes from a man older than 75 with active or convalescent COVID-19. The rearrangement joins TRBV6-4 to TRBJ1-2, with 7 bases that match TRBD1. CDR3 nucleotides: TGTGCCAGCAGTGACTCGAGGGGGCTCTATGGCTACACCTTC. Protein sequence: CASSDSRGLYGYTF.